The 6 T cell receptor beta chains listed next were all sequenced from one sample in a study of CD8 T cells in Susac syndrome. Reverse transcription of 0.5 to 1 ug RNA was performed with random hexamers. TCRdb ran MiXCR on the immunoSEQ multiplex PCR reads and lists one entry per CDR3 protein. The sample has fewer than 350,000 distinct CDR3 sequences; 65% to 90% are singletons. Source material: CD8+ T cells from PBMCs. All receptors derive from a human donor with multiple sclerosis.

This clonotype was seen a few times. In DNA, the CDR3 is TGTGCCAGCAGCTGGGGCACCGGGGAGCTGTTTTTT. It yields the protein CASSWGTGELFF. The V gene is TRBV27, the J gene TRBJ2-2, with D hard to call. The CDR3 is 12 residues long. Germline lookup yields CDR1 MNHEY and CDR2 SMNVEV (reference sequence). Trimming removed 6 bases at V and 4 bases at J, with 6 bases between.

The chain has TRBV19 and TRBJ2-7; TRBD1 is a possible D gene (6 bases). Trimming pared 3 bases from V and 0 bases from J, leaving 12 bases between. The CDR3 length is 15 residues. Germline V gene lookup returns CDR1 LNHDA and CDR2 SQIVND (reference sequence). The CDR3 is CASSISGTSSYEQYF. Here the CDR3 DNA reads TGTGCCAGTAGTATCTCCGGGACATCCTCCTACGAGCAGTACTTC.

The chain recombines TRBV19 with TRBJ2-6, with 7 bases aligning to TRBD2. Germline V lookup: CDR1 LNHDA, CDR2 SQIVND (reference sequence). J was trimmed by 4 bases and V by 2 bases; bases with no gene match: 2. CDR3 length: 15 residues. This CDR3 reads CASSIWGGGANVLTF. CDR3 nucleotides: TGTGCCAGTAGTATATGGGGGGGAGGGGCCAACGTCCTGACTTTC.

The sample holds one count of this clonotype. V is TRBV10-3 and J is TRBJ2-3; D is ambiguous. Trimming removed 5 bases at V and 4 bases at J, with 13 bases between. Per the germline V gene, CDR1 is ENHRY and CDR2 is SYGVKD. The CDR3 consists of 14 residues. The chain's CDR3 is CAISTILGPDTQYF. In DNA, the CDR3 is TGTGCCATCAGTACCATCTTGGGTCCAGATACGCAGTATTTT.

The chain recombines TRBV4-3 with TRBJ1-2; the D is unclear. V gave up 0 bases and J gave up 3 bases, with 11 bases separating them. The CDR3 extends over 15 amino acids. The V gene's germline CDR1 is LGHNA and CDR2 YSLEER. CDR3 bases: TGCGCCAGCAGCCAAGACGGGCTTGGAGACTATGGCTACACCTTC. Amino acid sequence: CASSQDGLGDYGYTF.

The V call is TRBV15, the J call TRBJ2-7; TRBD1 agrees at 8 bases. From germline, CDR1 is LNHNV and CDR2 YYDKDF (reference sequence). The CDR3 totals 14 residues. The trim removed 1 base at V and 7 bases at J, leaving 6 bases unmatched. Here the CDR3 reads CATSRAGTGVEQYF. The CDR3 DNA follows: TGTGCCACCAGCAGAGCCGGGACAGGAGTAGAGCAGTACTTC.